The 15 T cell receptor beta chains below all came from one sample that was sequenced in a study of shared clonotypes between healthy human individuals (dated by TCRdb to about 2020). The library was produced with the immunoSEQ multiplex PCR assay. The source is immuneACCESS, and TCRdb retained only in-frame sequences with V and J called. Part of the clones is not carried over; for the studies checked, unresolved V genes explain less than half of this, and the remainder is unexplained. In all, the sample holds under 850,000 clones, and 72% of those were seen once. Together, the top ten hold 1.8% of the sample. Input material: memory CD4+ T cells sorted from blood. The sample's cell subset or site label, decoded: CD45RA-negative fraction. These receptors all stem from a woman aged 30 to 39 in good health.

The chain couples TRBV11-1 to TRBJ2-5; weak D call: TRBD1 (5 bases). Germline-derived CDR1 and CDR2 are SGHAT and FQDESV (reference sequence). There are 13 residues in the CDR3. Trimming removed 2 bases at V and 5 bases at J, with 9 bases between. The CDR3 sequence is CASSLTRDETQYF. CDR3 bases: TGTGCCAGCAGCTTAACCAGGGATGAGACCCAGTACTTC. The entire variable domain, with the rest obtained from reference TRBV11-1 and TRBJ2-5, is as follows: EAEVAQSPRYKITEKSQAVAFWCDPISGHATLYWYRQILGQGPELLVQFQDESVVDDSQLPKDRFSAERLKGVDSTLKIQPAELGDSAMYLCASSLTRDETQYFGPGTRLLVL.

The chain joins TRBV7-2 to TRBJ2-5; D may correspond to TRBD1 or TRBD2 (7 bases each). Per the germline V gene, CDR1 is SGHTA and CDR2 is FQGNSA. The CDR3 spans 14 residues. Trimming pared 5 bases from V and 4 bases from J, leaving 14 bases between. This chain's CDR3 is CASSIRGGRETQYF. CDR3 nucleotide sequence: TGTGCCAGCAGCATCAGGGGGGGGCGAGAGACCCAGTACTTC.

The rearrangement uses TRBV28 and TRBJ2-3; tentative D call: TRBD2 (6 bases). This CDR3 comprises 12 residues. Per the germline V gene, CDR1 is MDHEN and CDR2 is SYDVKM. V gave up 3 bases and J gave up 14 bases, with 15 bases separating them. The chain's CDR3 is CASSLLARSLYF. The CDR3 DNA is TGTGCCAGCAGTTTGCTAGCGAGGTCGTTGTATTTT.

The chain carries TRBV28 and TRBJ1-4, with a possible D match to TRBD1 (6 bases). Germline V gene lookup returns CDR1 MDHEN and CDR2 SYDVKM. The CDR3 consists of 14 residues. The germline V and J ends were trimmed by 6 bases and 3 bases, with 11 bases remaining between them. CDR3 coding DNA: TGTGCCAGCAGGGAGACAGGCTCTAATGAAAAACTGTTTTTT. This encodes CASRETGSNEKLFF.

Comment on this clone: Other DNA sequences from this sample encode an identical CDR3 as well. This chain uses TRBV11-2 with TRBJ2-7; no firm D call. The CDR3 has 13 residues. Trimming took off 1 base at V and 2 bases at J, with 6 bases between the two ends. Germline V gene sequence: CDR1 SGHAT, CDR2 FQNNGV. CDR3 sequence: CASSLAGTYEQYF. CDR3 in DNA: TGTGCCAGCAGCTTAGCGGGCACCTACGAGCAGTACTTC. The variable domain in full, completed from reference TRBV11-2 and TRBJ2-7, reads EAGVAQSPRYKIIEKRQSVAFWCNPISGHATLYWYQQILGQGPKLLIQFQNNGVVDDSQLPKDRFSAERLKGVDSTLKIQPAKLEDSAVYLCASSLAGTYEQYFGPGTRLTVT.

V gene TRBV30 combines with J gene TRBJ2-7, with TRBD1 as a possible D gene (6 bases). The germline V gene has CDR1 GTSNPN and CDR2 SVGIG (reference sequence). With 6 bases removed from V and 5 bases from J, the gap between germline ends came to 23 bases. This CDR3 comprises 15 residues. Here the CDR3 reads CACPHRDGLGDEQYF. The CDR3 nucleotides are TGTGCCTGTCCCCACAGGGATGGCCTCGGGGACGAGCAGTACTTC.

In regard to this clone: Other nucleotide sequences in the sample specify the same CDR3. The chain carries TRBV2 and TRBJ2-5; D unresolved. V gave up 0 bases and J gave up 5 bases, with 7 bases separating them. The CDR3 is made up of 13 amino acids. The V gene's germline CDR1 is SNHLY and CDR2 FYNNEI. The CDR3 sequence is CASSEAQEETQYF. The DNA for the CDR3 is TGTGCCAGCAGTGAAGCGCAAGAGGAGACCCAGTACTTC.

The V and J genes are TRBV18 and TRBJ1-5, with a weak D call TRBD1 (6 bases). The CDR3 covers 17 residues. CDR1 is KGHSH, CDR2 LQKENI, per germline. Trimming took 4 bases from V and 6 from J, leaving 22 bases between them. In DNA, the CDR3 is TGTGCCAGCTCACGCCAACCTTACAGGGAGGCGGCTCAGCCCCAGCATTTT. Its protein product is CASSRQPYREAAQPQHF.

The genes are TRBV11-2 and TRBJ2-7, with TRBD1 identical over 9 bases. Germline CDR1 reads SGHAT; CDR2 reads FQNNGV. Trimming at V came to 5 bases and at J to 7 bases, leaving 12 bases not matched to a gene. This CDR3 is built from 15 residues. The CDR3 protein is CASSRARTGAEEQYF. CDR3 DNA sequence: TGTGCCAGCAGCAGGGCAAGGACAGGGGCGGAAGAGCAGTACTTC.

This clone was counted only a few times. The J gene is TRBJ1-2, the V gene TRBV7-3, with D possibly matching TRBD1 (6 bases). The CDR3 contains 13 residues. V was cut by 0 bases and J by 6 bases, with 8 bases left in between. Per the germline V gene, CDR1 is SGHTA and CDR2 is FQGTGA. CDR3 protein: CASSLTRQDGYTF. CDR3 sequence (DNA): TGTGCCAGCAGCTTAACTCGACAGGATGGCTACACCTTC.

This chain uses TRBV10-3 with TRBJ1-2; TRBD1 agrees at 11 bases. This CDR3 has 14 amino acids. Germline lookup yields CDR1 ENHRY and CDR2 SYGVKD. V lost 6 bases and J lost 4; bases outside the gene matches: 4. For the CDR3, the DNA is TGTGCCATCAGGGGGACAGGGGGACGCTATGGCTACACCTTC. This codes for CAIRGTGGRYGYTF.

This clone was detected only once. The genes are TRBV18 and TRBJ2-7, with 7 positions matching TRBD2. Trimming cost V 2 bases and J 0 bases; bases outside gene matches: 25. Germline values: CDR1 KGHSH, CDR2 LQKENI. The CDR3 has 22 amino acids. As DNA, the CDR3 is TGTGCCAGCTCACCAAATTTCTTTGCGTCCTTTTCGGGCGGGAGTATCTCCTACGAGCAGTACTTC. Translating it yields CASSPNFFASFSGGSISYEQYF.

As regards this clone: This sample also contains other DNA sequences that code for the same CDR3. CDR3 sequence: CASSIGGRNTEAFF. The CDR3, as DNA: TGTGCCAGTAGTATTGGGGGAAGGAACACTGAAGCTTTCTTT. This chain uses TRBV19 with TRBJ1-1; D is possibly TRBD1 (5 bases). CDR3 size: 14 residues. V lost 3 bases and J lost 1, with 9 bases in between. The germline CDR1 and CDR2 sequences are LNHDA and SQIVND (reference sequence).

The chain has TRBV6-1 and TRBJ1-1; D is perhaps TRBD1 (5 bases). The CDR3 length is 13 residues. Germline CDR1 MNHNS, CDR2 SASEGT. V was pared by 4 bases and J by 6 bases, with 12 bases between. CDR3 amino acids: CASSAWGDAEAFF. For the CDR3, the DNA is TGTGCCAGCAGTGCGTGGGGGGATGCTGAAGCTTTCTTT.

This clone was seen a few times. The V gene is TRBV11-2, the J gene TRBJ1-1; no reliable D call. The length of the CDR3 is 14 residues. The germline V and J ends were trimmed by 1 base and 3 bases, with 9 bases remaining between them. Germline loops: CDR1 SGHAT, CDR2 FQNNGV. The CDR3 sequence is CASSLALMDTEAFF. The CDR3 DNA follows: TGTGCCAGCAGCTTAGCTTTAATGGACACTGAAGCTTTCTTT.